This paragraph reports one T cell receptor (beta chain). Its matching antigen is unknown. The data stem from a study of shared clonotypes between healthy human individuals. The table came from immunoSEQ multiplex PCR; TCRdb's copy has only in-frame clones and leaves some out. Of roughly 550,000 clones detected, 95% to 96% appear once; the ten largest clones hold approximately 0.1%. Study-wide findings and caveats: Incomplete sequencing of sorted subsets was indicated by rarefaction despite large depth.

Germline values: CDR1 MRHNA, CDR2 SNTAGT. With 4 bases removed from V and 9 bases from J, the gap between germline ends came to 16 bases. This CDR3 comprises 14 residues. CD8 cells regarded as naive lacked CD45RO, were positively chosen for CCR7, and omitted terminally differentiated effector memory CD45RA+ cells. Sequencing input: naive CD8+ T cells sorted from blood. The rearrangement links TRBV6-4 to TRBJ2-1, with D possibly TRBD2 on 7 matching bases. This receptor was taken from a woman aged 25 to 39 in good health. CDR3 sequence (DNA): TGTGCCAGCAGTGGGGGGGGCGAGGAGGTTGAGCAGTTCTTC. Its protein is CASSGGGEEVEQFF.